The 27 T cell receptor beta chains given below trace back to one sample, sequenced in a study of shared clonotypes between healthy human individuals. Sequencing used immunoSEQ multiplex PCR; TCRdb keeps in-frame clones, though not all of them. The sample shows 500,000 or so clones, around 96% of them seen only once. The sample was naive CD4+ T cells sorted from blood. Sample subset: CD45RA+ positively selected. The receptors were gathered from a woman in her twenties or thirties in good health.

The rearrangement links TRBV11-2 to TRBJ2-1, with TRBD1 matching 11 bases. V shed 5 bases and J 12 bases; nucleotides not matched to a gene: 15. Germline CDR1 SGHAT, CDR2 FQNNGV. CDR3 size: 16 residues. CDR3 sequence (DNA): TGTGCCAGCAGCCCAAGCCGGACAGGGGGCGCCTCCGGGCAGTTCTTC. It specifies CASSPSRTGGASGQFF. The full variable domain, with the rest looked up from reference TRBV11-2 and TRBJ2-1, is EAGVAQSPRYKIIEKRQSVAFWCNPISGHATLYWYQQILGQGPKLLIQFQNNGVVDDSQLPKDRFSAERLKGVDSTLKIQPAKLEDSAVYLCASSPSRTGGASGQFFGPGTRLTVL.

The chain carries TRBV29-1 and TRBJ2-5; D not certain. This CDR3 contains 10 residues. The V end was cut by 6 bases, the J end by 7 bases, with 9 bases between. The germline V gene has CDR1 SQVTM and CDR2 ANQGSEA. The CDR3 reads CSVSAGTQYF. The DNA for the CDR3 is TGCAGCGTAAGTGCAGGGACCCAGTACTTC.

This rearrangement joins TRBV6-1 to TRBJ2-7, with no clear D. The V gene's germline CDR1 is MNHNS and CDR2 SASEGT. This CDR3 is 16 amino acids long. Trimming took off 3 bases at V and 3 bases at J, with 18 bases between the two ends. The CDR3 sequence: CASSESRILPLYEQYF. The DNA for the CDR3 is TGTGCCAGCAGTGAGAGTCGGATCCTTCCTCTCTACGAGCAGTACTTC.

This chain uses TRBV5-6 with TRBJ2-5; D is perhaps TRBD1 or TRBD2 (5 bases each). CDR1 is SGHDT and CDR2 is YYEEEE in the germline V gene. V lost 3 bases to trimming and J lost 4 bases, with 16 bases between them. The CDR3 has 15 residues. DNA for the CDR3: TGTGCCAGCAGCTCCTCGGGAAGAAGGGGAGAGACCCAGTACTTC. Its translation: CASSSSGRRGETQYF.

This clone is a singleton in its sample. The J gene is TRBJ2-7, the V gene TRBV28; no firm D call. Germline values: CDR1 MDHEN, CDR2 SYDVKM. This CDR3 comprises 15 residues. V lost 6 bases to trimming and J lost 4 bases, with 19 bases between them. The CDR3 sequence is CASRRAWLADYEQYF. CDR3 sequence (DNA): TGTGCCAGCAGAAGGGCATGGCTGGCGGATTACGAGCAGTACTTC.

The gene calls are TRBV18 and TRBJ2-7; 9 nucleotides match TRBD1. Losses at the gene ends were 3 bases for V and 3 bases for J; bases not matched to a gene: 21. CDR1 KGHSH and CDR2 LQKENI come from the germline V gene. CDR3 length: 20 residues. The CDR3 DNA reads TGTGCCAGCTCACCGAGTAGAGGCGGGACAGGGAGGGTCGTTAGCTACGAGCAGTACTTC. It yields the protein CASSPSRGGTGRVVSYEQYF.

The chain employs TRBV10-2 and TRBJ2-1; TRBD2 aligns across 8 bases. The length of the CDR3 is 17 residues. Germline values: CDR1 WSHSY, CDR2 SAAADI. The trim removed 1 base at V and 6 bases at J, leaving 11 bases unmatched. The CDR3 loop is CASSEFVGSGAVNEQFF. The CDR3 DNA is TGCGCCAGCAGTGAGTTCGTTGGTAGCGGGGCAGTCAATGAGCAGTTCTTC.

This clone showed up just once. The genes are TRBV6-6 and TRBJ2-7, with 8 bases matching TRBD1. This CDR3 has 16 amino acids. Germline CDR1 and CDR2: MNHNY and SVGAGI (reference sequence). Trimming took 0 bases from V and 3 from J; bases not matched to a gene: 7. Here the CDR3 reads CASSYSTGERDYEQYF. The CDR3 nucleotides are TGTGCCAGCAGTTACTCGACAGGGGAGAGGGACTACGAGCAGTACTTC.

This chain connects TRBV19 to TRBJ1-5, with unresolved D. V gave up 6 bases and J gave up 7 bases, with 16 bases separating them. In germline, CDR1 is LNHDA, CDR2 SQIVND (reference sequence). There are 14 residues in the CDR3. This chain's CDR3 is CASRNPGWGQPQHF. In DNA, the CDR3 is TGTGCCAGTAGAAATCCCGGATGGGGACAGCCCCAGCATTTT.

The chain carries TRBV15 and TRBJ1-5; D unclear. CDR1 LNHNV and CDR2 YYDKDF come from the germline V gene (reference sequence). This CDR3 is built from 12 residues. The V end lost 3 bases, the J end lost 9 bases, and 9 bases lay between the germline ends. The CDR3 protein is CATSRGFGPQHF. The CDR3 DNA sequence: TGTGCCACCAGCAGGGGGTTTGGGCCCCAGCATTTT.

This chain joins TRBV27 and TRBJ1-5; TRBD1 matches at 10 bases. Trimming removed 6 bases from V and 4 bases from J; junction bases left unmatched: 6. Germline V gene lookup returns CDR1 MNHEY and CDR2 SMNVEV (reference sequence). The CDR3 runs 15 residues. The CDR3 DNA follows: TGTGCCAGCAGGGCGGGACAGGGGCGTAATCAGCCCCAGCATTTT. This codes for CASRAGQGRNQPQHF.

The rearrangement links TRBV5-8 to TRBJ2-3, with 7 bases identical to TRBD2. Losses at the gene ends were 0 bases for V and 2 bases for J; bases not matched to a gene: 9. The CDR3 contains 17 residues. CDR1 and CDR2 (germline): SGHTS, YDEGEE. CDR3 nucleotide sequence: TGTGCCAGCAGCTTGGCCGTGGTAGCGGGTCCCACAGATACGCAGTATTTT. Its translation is CASSLAVVAGPTDTQYF.

This clone came up once. V and J are TRBV4-2 and TRBJ1-1; a possible D gene is TRBD1 (6 bases). This CDR3 is 18 amino acids long. V lost 2 bases to trimming and J lost 5 bases, with 24 bases between them. The germline gives CDR1 LGHNA, CDR2 YNFKEQ. CDR3 bases: TGTGCCAGCAGCCAAAGGGGGTGGGGAACGGCCCCGGGGACTGAAGCTTTCTTT. Translated: CASSQRGWGTAPGTEAFF.

The chain employs TRBV9 and TRBJ2-3; D not certain. CDR1 is SGDLS and CDR2 is YYNGEE in the germline V gene. Between the trimmed V and J ends, which lost 1 base and 1 base, there was a span of 19 bases. This CDR3 has 18 amino acids. The CDR3: CASSVKGVSPSGTDTQYF. CDR3 DNA: TGTGCCAGCAGCGTAAAAGGAGTTTCTCCGTCAGGCACAGATACGCAGTATTTT.

This clone has just one count. The chain has TRBV21-1 and TRBJ2-2; TRBD2, the table's D call, was not compared with the DNA. TRBV21-1 is marked as a pseudogene. The length of the CDR3 is 15 residues. This chain's CDR3 is CASSKVGLCTGELFF. Here the CDR3 DNA reads TGTGCCAGCAGCAAAGTGGGACTATGCACCGGGGAGCTGTTTTTT.

This rearrangement joins TRBV18 to TRBJ1-2, with D perhaps TRBD1 (5 bases). The CDR3 runs 14 residues. Trimming left V 3 bases short and J 4 bases short, with 12 bases between. The germline V gene encodes CDR1 KGHSH and CDR2 LQKENI. For the CDR3, the DNA is TGTGCCAGCTCACCCTCGGGGGGGGTCTATGGCTACACCTTC. It yields the protein CASSPSGGVYGYTF.

V usage is TRBV7-6 and J usage is TRBJ2-7, with TRBD2 identical over 9 bases. The V and J ends lost 2 bases and 5 bases, in that order; junction bases with no gene match: 7. CDR1 is SGHVS and CDR2 is FNYEAQ in the germline V gene. The CDR3 runs 15 residues. The CDR3 loop is CASSLLAGASHEQYF. CDR3 sequence (DNA): TGTGCCAGCAGCTTATTAGCGGGAGCATCCCACGAGCAGTACTTC. Combining the CDR3 with reference TRBV7-6 and TRBJ2-7 gives the whole variable domain GAGVSQSPRYKVTKRGQDVALRCDPISGHVSLYWYRQALGQGPEFLTYFNYEAQQDKSGLPNDRFSAERPEGSISTLTIQRTEQRDSAMYRCASSLLAGASHEQYFGPGTRLTVT.

This clone was detected once. The genes are TRBV28 and TRBJ1-1; tentatively, D is TRBD1 (5 bases). CDR1 and CDR2 from the germline V gene are MDHEN and SYDVKM. The length of the CDR3 is 16 residues. Trimming removed 4 bases at V and 4 bases at J, with 19 bases between. CDR3 in amino acids: CASSSTATGFGTEAFF. For the CDR3, the DNA is TGTGCCAGCAGTTCCACTGCCACAGGCTTTGGCACTGAAGCTTTCTTT.

CDR3 coding DNA: TGCGCCAGCAGCCAAGATTCGCAGGGGGCTCGTGCTGAAGCTTTCTTT. Its protein product is CASSQDSQGARAEAFF. J is TRBJ1-1 and V is TRBV4-1, with 8 bases fitting TRBD1. In germline, CDR1 is MGHRA, CDR2 YSYEKL. The CDR3 is 16 residues long. Germline trimming cut 0 bases from V and 6 bases from J; bases unmatched to any gene: 9.

This clone is a singleton in its sample. The chain employs TRBV6-6 and TRBJ2-7; TRBD1 agrees at 10 bases. The germline CDR1 and CDR2 sequences are MNHNY and SVGAGI (reference sequence). V was pared by 5 bases and J by 0 bases, with 7 bases of the junction left unmatched. The CDR3 has 16 residues. The CDR3: CASSARQGASSYEQYF. In DNA, the CDR3 is TGTGCCAGCAGTGCCCGACAGGGGGCGAGCTCCTACGAGCAGTACTTC.

The chain has TRBV6-1 and TRBJ2-7; possible D gene TRBD1, 6 bases. V was cut by 5 bases and J by 0 bases, with 11 bases left in between. The CDR3 consists of 14 residues. Germline V gives CDR1 MNHNS, CDR2 SASEGT. The CDR3 sequence is CASSQDSFSYEQYF. CDR3 DNA sequence: TGTGCCAGCAGTCAGGACAGTTTCTCCTACGAGCAGTACTTC.

The chain employs TRBV28 and TRBJ2-7; TRBD1 agrees at 10 bases. Germline CDR1 and CDR2: MDHEN and SYDVKM. The CDR3 is 15 amino acids. Losses at the gene ends were 4 bases for V and 5 bases for J; bases not matched to a gene: 8. Here the CDR3 reads CASSSAGTGVNEQYF. The CDR3 bases are TGTGCCAGCAGTTCAGCCGGGACAGGGGTTAACGAGCAGTACTTC.

The chain couples TRBV9 to TRBJ1-4; 8 positions match TRBD1. There are 16 residues in the CDR3. Germline CDR1 reads SGDLS; CDR2 reads YYNGEE. Trimming removed 0 bases from V and 7 bases from J; junction bases left unmatched: 8. The DNA for the CDR3 is TGTGCCAGCAGCGTAGGATCAGGGGGCGAGGGTGAAAAACTGTTTTTT. Its translation: CASSVGSGGEGEKLFF. The full variable domain, with the rest looked up from reference TRBV9 and TRBJ1-4, is DSGVTQTPKHLITATGQRVTLRCSPRSGDLSVYWYQQSLDQGLQFLIQYYNGEERAKGNILERFSAQQFPDLHSELNLSSLELGDSALYFCASSVGSGGEGEKLFFGSGTQLSVL.

V usage is TRBV19 and J usage is TRBJ2-3, with 10 bases lining up with TRBD1. The CDR3 has 16 residues. Germline V CDR1 and CDR2: LNHDA, SQIVND (reference sequence). V was clipped by 6 bases and J by 2 bases; unmatched bases: 8. CDR3 in amino acids: CASRTGTGVLTDTQYF. CDR3 nucleotide sequence: TGTGCCAGTAGAACCGGGACAGGGGTTCTCACAGATACGCAGTATTTT.

V and J are TRBV18 and TRBJ2-5; 7 nucleotides line up with TRBD1. Germline V gene data show CDR1 as KGHSH and CDR2 as LQKENI. The CDR3 has 14 residues. Trimming took 3 bases from V and 5 from J; bases not matched to a gene: 6. CDR3 region: CASSPSDRAETQYF. The CDR3 region has the DNA TGTGCCAGCTCACCCTCTGACAGGGCGGAGACCCAGTACTTC.

The chain couples TRBV14 to TRBJ2-7, with 7 bases lining up with TRBD2. Trimming cost V 5 bases and J 0 bases; bases outside gene matches: 7. CDR3 length equals 15 residues. Germline V gene sequence: CDR1 SGHDN, CDR2 FVKESK. This CDR3 reads CASSNLAVDSYEQYF. The CDR3 DNA reads as TGTGCCAGCAGCAACCTAGCGGTGGACTCCTACGAGCAGTACTTC.

This clone was seen just once. The chain recombines TRBV5-1 with TRBJ2-1; possible D gene TRBD2, 6 bases. Germline V gives CDR1 SGHRS, CDR2 YFSETQ. V lost 4 bases, J lost 9 bases, and 14 bases lay in between. The CDR3 loop spans 13 amino acids. The CDR3 bases are TGCGCCAGCAGCCCCAGGGAGGACGGTGAGCAGTTCTTC. Its protein is CASSPREDGEQFF. Full variable domain (outside the CDR3, taken from reference TRBV5-1 and TRBJ2-1): KAGVTQTPRYLIKTRGQQVTLSCSPISGHRSVSWYQQTPGQGLQFLFEYFSETQRNKGNFPGRFSGRQFSNSRSEMNVSTLELGDSALYLCASSPREDGEQFFGPGTRLTVL.